This passage covers 9 T cell receptor beta chains from one sample sequenced in a study of T cell changes during pregnancy in multiple sclerosis. Using immunoSEQ multiplex PCR, the repertoire was profiled, and TCRdb retains in-frame clones only, with some absent. Of about 130,000 clones in the sample, about 96% were seen once. The sample consisted of peripheral blood, taken after pregnancy. The source of these receptors is a female donor with multiple sclerosis, enrolled in a pregnancy study.

The chain uses TRBV28 and TRBJ1-2; unclear D gene. Germline CDR1 is MDHEN and CDR2 is SYDVKM. Trimming shortened V by 5 bases and J by 2 bases, and 9 bases separated the two germline ends. The CDR3 has 13 residues. For the CDR3, the DNA is TGTGCCAGCAGTAGAGGGAAGAACTATGGCTACACCTTC. This encodes CASSRGKNYGYTF.

The rearrangement joins TRBV7-9 to TRBJ2-7, with 7 bases that match TRBD2. Losses at the gene ends were 5 bases for V and 5 bases for J; bases not matched to a gene: 12. The CDR3 is 15 amino acids. Germline loops: CDR1 SEHNR, CDR2 FQNEAQ (reference sequence). The CDR3 coding sequence is TGTGCCAGCAGCATCCTGACTAGCCGAGGCCACGAGCAGTACTTC. This translates into CASSILTSRGHEQYF.

The V and J genes are TRBV2 and TRBJ2-1; 11 positions match TRBD2. CDR1 SNHLY and CDR2 FYNNEI come from the germline V gene. This CDR3 has 16 residues. The junction had 1 base not matched to a gene; V was cut back by 0 bases and J by 3 bases. The CDR3 DNA follows: TGTGCCAGCAGTGAAGCGGGACTAGCGGTCTACAATGAGCAGTTCTTC. It codes for CASSEAGLAVYNEQFF.

This clone was seen once. J is TRBJ2-5 and V is TRBV14, with 8 bases matching TRBD1. This CDR3 has 15 amino acids. Germline CDR1 is SGHDN and CDR2 is FVKESK. Losses at the gene ends were 4 bases for V and 3 bases for J; bases not matched to a gene: 7. The DNA of the CDR3 is TGTGCCAGCAGCCCGAAGACAGGGGTGGAAGAGACCCAGTACTTC. Translated: CASSPKTGVEETQYF.

This clone was observed once. The V gene is TRBV4-1, the J gene TRBJ1-2; D unclear. V was pared by 0 bases and J by 2 bases, with 10 bases between. The germline CDR1 and CDR2 sequences are MGHRA and YSYEKL. The CDR3 extends over 15 amino acids. CDR3: CASSQESGRNYGYTF. For the CDR3, the DNA is TGCGCCAGCAGCCAAGAGTCAGGCCGAAACTATGGCTACACCTTC.

J is TRBJ2-5 and V is TRBV20-1; D not certain. Germline V lookup: CDR1 DFQATT, CDR2 SNEGSKA (reference sequence). V shed 6 bases and J shed 1 base, with 6 bases lying between them. The CDR3 totals 11 residues. The CDR3 protein is CSAQPQETQYF. CDR3 sequence (DNA): TGCAGTGCACAGCCCCAAGAGACCCAGTACTTC.

This chain connects TRBV27 to TRBJ2-3, with 8 nucleotides matching TRBD2. The CDR3 consists of 16 residues. After removal of 3 bases from V and 0 bases from J, the junction contained 5 bases not matched to a gene. Germline V gene data show CDR1 as MNHEY and CDR2 as SMNVEV (reference sequence). CDR3 loop: CASSFTSGLSTDTQYF. The CDR3 bases are TGTGCCAGCAGTTTCACTAGCGGACTGAGCACAGATACGCAGTATTTT.

This chain uses TRBV7-8 with TRBJ1-1; TRBD1 might be the D (5 bases). Germline V gene data show CDR1 as SGHVS and CDR2 as FQNEAQ. The V end was cut by 3 bases, the J end by 0 bases, with 14 bases between. This CDR3 is built from 16 residues. The CDR3 DNA sequence: TGTGCCAGCAGCTTCCCAGGGCGACCTATGAACACTGAAGCTTTCTTT. The encoded protein is CASSFPGRPMNTEAFF.

The chain links TRBV25-1 to TRBJ2-2; the D is unclear. CDR1 MGHDK and CDR2 SYGVNS come from the germline V gene. The CDR3 covers 15 residues. With 3 bases removed from V and 0 bases from J, the gap between germline ends came to 8 bases. The CDR3 is CASSDTRANTGELFF. In DNA form, the CDR3 reads TGTGCCAGCAGTGATACGAGAGCGAACACCGGGGAGCTGTTTTTT. Together with reference TRBV25-1 and TRBJ2-2, the CDR3 gives the full variable domain: EADIYQTPRYLVIGTGKKITLECSQTMGHDKMYWYQQDPGMELHLIHYSYGVNSTEKGDLSSESTVSRIRTEHFPLTLESARPSHTSQYLCASSDTRANTGELFFGEGSRLTVL.